What follows are 21 T cell receptor beta chains derived from one specimen sequenced in a study of T cells in tumors after PD-1 blockade. Assay used: immunoSEQ multiplex PCR; TCRdb lists only in-frame clones, some missing. The sample lists 54,000 or so clones; around four fifths were seen once. The material sequenced was PBMCs, taken before anti-PD-1 treatment. These receptors were taken from a human donor with basal cell carcinoma.

The rearrangement joins TRBV19 to TRBJ1-2, with 7 bases lining up with TRBD1. V trimming: 5 bases; J trimming: 5 bases; junction bases outside the gene matches: 8. Germline lookup yields CDR1 LNHDA and CDR2 SQIVND (reference sequence). CDR3 length equals 14 residues. The CDR3 DNA is TGTGCCAGTAGTTCCCCATGGACAGGTTATGGCTACACCTTC. It codes for CASSSPWTGYGYTF.

The chain links TRBV5-4 to TRBJ2-5; D possibly corresponds to TRBD1 (6 bases). This CDR3 has 14 amino acids. Germline loops: CDR1 SGHNT, CDR2 YYREEE (reference sequence). V was trimmed by 3 bases and J by 5 bases, leaving 14 bases between them. The CDR3 bases are TGTGCCAGCAGCTCCGTGGGGGCCCGGGAGACCCAGTACTTC. It is translated as CASSSVGARETQYF. Using reference TRBV5-4 and TRBJ2-5 for the parts outside the CDR3, the full variable domain is ETGVTQSPTHLIKTRGQQVTLRCSSQSGHNTVSWYQQALGQGPQFIFQYYREEENGRGNFPPRFSGLQFPNYSSELNVNALELDDSALYLCASSSVGARETQYFGPGTRLLVL.

The rearrangement joins TRBV3-1 (or the pseudogene TRBV3-2) to TRBJ2-1; D gene unclear. The V gene lost 6 bases and the J gene lost 8 bases, with 11 bases spanning the gap. Germline V lookup: CDR1 LGHDT, CDR2 YNNKEL (reference sequence). This CDR3 spans 12 amino acids. CDR3 bases: TGTGCCAGCAGAACCACAGAGGATGAGCAGTTCTTC. Its protein product is CASRTTEDEQFF.

This clone was recorded at least ten times. The gene calls are TRBV9 and TRBJ1-3, with D tentatively TRBD1 (5 bases). Looked up from germline, CDR1 is SGDLS and CDR2 is YYNGEE. There are 15 residues in the CDR3. V shed 0 bases and J shed 2 bases, with 9 bases lying between them. The CDR3 is CASSVGGGTGNTIYF. In nucleotides, the CDR3 is TGTGCCAGCAGCGTAGGTGGGGGGACTGGAAACACCATATATTTT.

The chain is built from TRBV9 and TRBJ2-1; 7 positions match TRBD2. CDR1 SGDLS and CDR2 YYNGEE come from the germline V gene. After removal of 0 bases from V and 4 bases from J, the junction contained 7 bases not matched to a gene. This CDR3 is built from 16 residues. As DNA, the CDR3 is TGTGCCAGCAGCGTAGGGGCCGGGACTACTTACAATGAGCAGTTCTTC. This translates into CASSVGAGTTYNEQFF.

CDR3 in DNA: TGTGCCAGCAGCCTCGGACTAGCTGGTCGTGTAGAGACCCAGTACTTC. It specifies CASSLGLAGRVETQYF. V usage is TRBV5-8 and J usage is TRBJ2-5, with 8 bases fitting TRBD2. Germline CDR1 reads SGHTS; CDR2 reads YDEGEE. The CDR3 runs 16 residues. V trimming: 4 bases; J trimming: 4 bases; junction bases outside the gene matches: 12.

This chain uses TRBV30 with TRBJ2-7; 8 bases are a match to TRBD2. The CDR3 runs 13 residues. From germline, CDR1 is GTSNPN and CDR2 SVGIG (reference sequence). J gave up 5 bases and V 1 base, and 4 bases lay outside the gene matches. The CDR3 sequence: CAWSGGGWDEQYF. CDR3 DNA sequence: TGTGCCTGGAGTGGCGGGGGGTGGGACGAGCAGTACTTC. The variable domain in full, completed from reference TRBV30 and TRBJ2-7, reads SQTIHQWPATLVQPVGSPLSLECTVEGTSNPNLYWYRQAAGRGLQLLFYSVGIGQISSEVPQNLSASRPQDRQFILSSKKLLLSDSGFYLCAWSGGGWDEQYFGPGTRLTVT.

The chain combines TRBV6-6 with TRBJ1-3, with 9 bases that match TRBD1. The V gene's germline CDR1 is MNHNY and CDR2 SVGAGI (reference sequence). The CDR3 runs to 16 residues. V trimming: 4 bases; J trimming: 4 bases; junction bases outside the gene matches: 8. CDR3 DNA sequence: TGTGCCAGCAGTTTAAAACAGGGGGCATCAGGAAACACCATATATTTT. Protein: CASSLKQGASGNTIYF.

The gene calls are TRBV5-1 and TRBJ2-1, with 7 bases that match TRBD2. CDR3 length: 15 residues. Trimming cost V 0 bases and J 2 bases; bases outside gene matches: 2. From germline, CDR1 is SGHRS and CDR2 YFSETQ. Here the CDR3 DNA reads TGCGCCAGCAGCTTGGTTGGGGGGGCCTACAATGAGCAGTTCTTC. Amino acids: CASSLVGGAYNEQFF.

The genes are TRBV6-4 and TRBJ1-1; possible D gene TRBD1, 6 bases. Germline V CDR1 and CDR2: MRHNA, SNTAGT. The CDR3 has 11 amino acids. The V end lost 6 bases, the J end lost 10 bases, and 12 bases lay between the germline ends. CDR3 nucleotide sequence: TGTGCCAGCAGGGACAGCTGGGGAGCTTTCTTT. Its translation is CASRDSWGAFF.

This clone turned up a few times. The V gene is TRBV12-1, the J gene TRBJ1-1; the table's D gene call, TRBD1, was not cross checked with the DNA. TRBV12-1 is termed a pseudogene. This CDR3 region has 14 residues. The CDR3 protein is CASSFEARVTEAFF. DNA for the CDR3: TGTGCCAGCAGCTTTGAAGCCAGGGTCACTGAAGCTTTCTTT.

J is TRBJ2-3 and V is TRBV9; TRBD1 matches 8 bases. The CDR3 runs to 16 residues. Germline assignment: CDR1 SGDLS and CDR2 YYNGEE. Germline trimming cut 3 bases from V and 0 bases from J; bases unmatched to any gene: 6. The CDR3 protein is CASSEKDRVSTDTQYF. The DNA of the CDR3 is TGTGCCAGCAGCGAGAAGGACAGGGTGAGCACAGATACGCAGTATTTT.

The V gene is TRBV7-3, the J gene TRBJ2-7, with a tentative D call TRBD2 (6 bases). The CDR3 length is 15 residues. With 5 bases removed from V and 5 bases from J, the gap between germline ends came to 19 bases. Per the germline V gene, CDR1 is SGHTA and CDR2 is FQGTGA. CDR3 region: CASSPSTGGWDEQYF. Here the CDR3 DNA reads TGTGCCAGCAGCCCTTCAACAGGAGGGTGGGACGAGCAGTACTTC.

The V call is TRBV4-2, the J call TRBJ2-1, with D maybe TRBD2 (7 bases). Trimming removed 4 bases from V and 7 bases from J, with 20 bases in between. This CDR3 comprises 16 residues. In germline, CDR1 is LGHNA, CDR2 YNFKEQ. CDR3 in amino acids: CASSPLPGGLGNEQFF. The DNA of the CDR3 is TGTGCCAGCAGCCCCCTGCCCGGGGGGCTCGGTAATGAGCAGTTCTTC.

The chain joins TRBV30 to TRBJ2-5; the match to TRBD2 covers 7 bases. The germline V gene encodes CDR1 GTSNPN and CDR2 SVGIG (reference sequence). The CDR3 is made up of 15 amino acids. Unmatched junction bases numbered 11, after V lost 2 bases and J lost 5 bases. This CDR3 is CAWSTPRGMRETQYF. CDR3 nucleotides: TGTGCCTGGAGTACACCGCGGGGGATGAGGGAGACCCAGTACTTC.

This sequence joins TRBV7-8 and TRBJ2-3, with 8 bases aligning to TRBD2. Trimming cost V 3 bases and J 2 bases; bases outside gene matches: 7. CDR1 is SGHVS, CDR2 FQNEAQ, per germline. The CDR3 is 16 amino acids. CDR3 nucleotide sequence: TGTGCCAGCAGCTTCGCTACTAGCGGATCCACAGATACGCAGTATTTT. It is translated as CASSFATSGSTDTQYF.

The J gene is TRBJ1-1, the V gene TRBV2; a possible D gene is TRBD1 (6 bases). Trimming took 5 bases from V and 3 from J, leaving 10 bases between them. Per germline, CDR1 SNHLY and CDR2 FYNNEI. The CDR3 contains 13 residues. The CDR3 sequence: CASSSRQDTEAFF. For the CDR3, the DNA is TGTGCCAGCAGTTCGAGACAGGACACTGAAGCTTTCTTT. Full variable domain (missing parts from reference TRBV2 and TRBJ1-1): EPEVTQTPSHQVTQMGQEVILRCVPISNHLYFYWYRQILGQKVEFLVSFYNNEISEKSEIFDDQFSVERPDGSNFTLKIRSTKLEDSAMYFCASSSRQDTEAFFGQGTRLTVV.

This chain connects TRBV19 to TRBJ2-7; D remains ambiguous. The CDR3 extends over 14 amino acids. V lost 2 bases to trimming and J lost 0 bases, with 8 bases between them. Looked up from germline, CDR1 is LNHDA and CDR2 is SQIVND (reference sequence). The CDR3 is CASSILGSSYEQYF. CDR3 bases: TGTGCCAGTAGTATACTGGGGTCCTCCTACGAGCAGTACTTC.

This clone is termed medium-sized. This chain connects TRBV6-1 to TRBJ2-4; D remains ambiguous. Trimming pared 3 bases from V and 0 bases from J, leaving 6 bases between. The CDR3 loop spans 14 amino acids. CDR1 is MNHNS and CDR2 is SASEGT in the germline V gene. The CDR3 protein is CASSEGVAKNIQYF. DNA for the CDR3: TGTGCCAGCAGTGAGGGTGTAGCCAAAAACATTCAGTACTTC.

The chain uses TRBV28 and TRBJ1-6; D uncertain. V was cut by 5 bases and J by 7 bases, with 18 bases left in between. The germline V gene encodes CDR1 MDHEN and CDR2 SYDVKM. The CDR3 is made up of 16 amino acids. DNA of the CDR3: TGTGCCAGCAGTCCCCGCAAGGGAATAAGGAATTCACCCCTCCACTTT. It yields the protein CASSPRKGIRNSPLHF.

The chain is built from TRBV18 and TRBJ2-5; 7 positions agree with TRBD2. The CDR3 has 15 amino acids. Germline-derived CDR1 and CDR2 are KGHSH and LQKENI. V lost 0 bases and J lost 5; bases outside the gene matches: 6. The CDR3 region is CASSPPTSRAETQYF. CDR3 sequence (DNA): TGTGCCAGCTCACCACCGACTAGCAGGGCGGAGACCCAGTACTTC.